A single TCR beta chain is shown here with its context. Its specificity is unknown. This sample was included in a study of T cell responses to AZD1222 COVID-19 vaccine. Profiling relied on immunoSEQ multiplex PCR, and the TCRdb table lists in-frame clones only, not all of them. There are 100,000 to 150,000 clones in the sample; 91% occur only once, and over 5% lies in the top ten. General observations from the study: Per reports, nearly half of all spike-specific TCRs target regions that are unmutated in variants. No repertoire was sampled before or during the peak T cell response, only after it.

V was shortened by 3 bases and J by 0 bases, with 6 bases between the two germline ends. CDR1 GTSNPN and CDR2 SVGIG come from the germline V gene (reference sequence). This CDR3 is built from 12 residues. The clonotype comes from an adult in good health. This chain links TRBV30 with TRBJ2-7; maybe TRBD2 (5 bases). The sequencing here drew on peripheral blood, taken on day 0 of AZD1222 vaccination. This chain's CDR3 is CAWRGSSYEQYF. The CDR3 coding sequence is TGTGCCTGGAGAGGGAGCTCCTACGAGCAGTACTTC.